The present TCR beta chain was sequenced within a study of blood T cell dynamics during melanoma immunotherapy. Study details: Patients with metastatic melanoma got pembrolizumab or nivolumab-ipilimumab as first-line care. Points from the study as a whole: Disease-control patients' PBMC repertoires became either more clonal or more diverse at W3.

The germline V gene has CDR1 SGHVS and CDR2 FNYEAQ. This CDR3 has 17 amino acids. The V end was cut by 5 bases, the J end by 0 bases, with 18 bases between. Time point specified: week 3, after first cycle of checkpoint inhibitor. No patient had earlier systemic cancer treatment, concurrent immunosuppressants, or another active cancer. Each bulk PBMC sample had approximately 340 ng DNA loaded. Some clones are missing from TCRdb's copy, which holds only in-frame ones; the method was immunoSEQ multiplex PCR. The table lists about 12,000 clones, over 75% of them singletons. As concerns this clone: Its antigen is currently unknown.

The genes are TRBV7-6 and TRBJ2-3, with D maybe TRBD2 (6 bases). The source of this sequence is a human donor with melanoma. The sample here was blood, taken from a patient treated with checkpoint blockade. CDR3 in DNA: TGTGCCAGCAGCAAACAGCCATGGGGGAGGAGCACAGATACGCAGTATTTT. Translating it yields CASSKQPWGRSTDTQYF.